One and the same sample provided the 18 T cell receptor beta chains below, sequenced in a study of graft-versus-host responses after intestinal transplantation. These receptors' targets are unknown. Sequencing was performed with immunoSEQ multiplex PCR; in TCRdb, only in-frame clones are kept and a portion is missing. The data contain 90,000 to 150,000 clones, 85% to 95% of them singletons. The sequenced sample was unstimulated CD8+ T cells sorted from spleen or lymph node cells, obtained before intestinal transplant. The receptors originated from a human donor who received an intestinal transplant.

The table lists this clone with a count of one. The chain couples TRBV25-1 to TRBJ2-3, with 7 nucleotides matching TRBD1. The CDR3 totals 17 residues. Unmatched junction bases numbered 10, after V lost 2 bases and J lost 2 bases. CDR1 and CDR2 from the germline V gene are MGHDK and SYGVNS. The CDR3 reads CASSERKEGALTDTQYF. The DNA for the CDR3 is TGTGCCAGCAGTGAACGAAAAGAGGGGGCCCTCACAGATACGCAGTATTTT.

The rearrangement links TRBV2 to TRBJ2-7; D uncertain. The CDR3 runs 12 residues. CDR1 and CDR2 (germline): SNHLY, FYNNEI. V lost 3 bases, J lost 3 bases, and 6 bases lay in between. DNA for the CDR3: TGTGCCAGCAGTGAGTCGGTCTACGAGCAGTACTTC. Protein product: CASSESVYEQYF.

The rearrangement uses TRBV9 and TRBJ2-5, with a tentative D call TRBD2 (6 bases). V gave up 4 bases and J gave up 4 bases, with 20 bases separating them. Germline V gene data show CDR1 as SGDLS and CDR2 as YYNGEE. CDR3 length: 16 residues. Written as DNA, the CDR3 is TGTGCCAGCAGCACCCGTTCGGAGGGCCCGGGAGAGACCCAGTACTTC. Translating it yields CASSTRSEGPGETQYF. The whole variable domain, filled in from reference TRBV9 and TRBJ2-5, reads DSGVTQTPKHLITATGQRVTLRCSPRSGDLSVYWYQQSLDQGLQFLIQYYNGEERAKGNILERFSAQQFPDLHSELNLSSLELGDSALYFCASSTRSEGPGETQYFGPGTRLLVL.

CDR3 region: CASSSASTSQETQYF. CDR3 sequence (DNA): TGTGCCAGCAGCTCCGCCTCGACTAGCCAAGAGACCCAGTACTTC. This chain joins TRBV5-6 and TRBJ2-5; tentative D call: TRBD2 (6 bases). Germline V lookup: CDR1 SGHDT, CDR2 YYEEEE. V was clipped by 3 bases and J by 1 base, with 13 bases between them. The length of the CDR3 is 15 residues.

The CDR3 sequence: CASSYTGQAWTQYF. The CDR3 DNA sequence: TGTGCCAGCAGTTACACCGGACAGGCGTGGACCCAGTACTTC. The chain links TRBV6-6 to TRBJ2-5; TRBD1 matches 7 bases. The CDR3 is 14 residues long. The ends lost 2 bases at V and 7 bases at J; junction bases unmatched: 7. CDR1 and CDR2 (germline): MNHNY, SVGAGI (reference sequence).

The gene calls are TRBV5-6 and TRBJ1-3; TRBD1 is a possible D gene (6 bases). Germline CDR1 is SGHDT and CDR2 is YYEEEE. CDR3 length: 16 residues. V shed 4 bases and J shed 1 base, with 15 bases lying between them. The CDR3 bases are TGTGCCAGCAGCCCGGGGGGCAGCCCGTCTGGAAACACCATATATTTT. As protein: CASSPGGSPSGNTIYF. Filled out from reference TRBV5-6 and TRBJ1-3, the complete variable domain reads DAGVTQSPTHLIKTRGQQVTLRCSPKSGHDTVSWYQQALGQGPQFIFQYYEEEERQRGNFPDRFSGHQFPNYSSELNVNALLLGDSALYLCASSPGGSPSGNTIYFGEGSWLTVV.

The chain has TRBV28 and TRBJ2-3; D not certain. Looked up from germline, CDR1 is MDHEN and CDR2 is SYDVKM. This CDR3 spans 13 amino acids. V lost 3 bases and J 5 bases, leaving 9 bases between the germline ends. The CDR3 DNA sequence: TGTGCCAGCAGTTTTGTCCTTAAAGATACGCAGTATTTT. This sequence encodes CASSFVLKDTQYF. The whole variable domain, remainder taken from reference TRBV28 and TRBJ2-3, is DVKVTQSSRYLVKRTGEKVFLECVQDMDHENMFWYRQDPGLGLRLIYFSYDVKMKEKGDIPEGYSVSREKKERFSLILESASTNQTSMYLCASSFVLKDTQYFGPGTRLTVL.

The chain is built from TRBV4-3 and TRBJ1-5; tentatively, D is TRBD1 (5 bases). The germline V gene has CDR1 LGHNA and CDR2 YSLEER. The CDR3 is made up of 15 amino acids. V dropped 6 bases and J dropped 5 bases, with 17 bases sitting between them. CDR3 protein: CASSQRTGGDQPQHF. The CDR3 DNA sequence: TGCGCCAGCAGTCAAAGAACTGGGGGGGATCAGCCCCAGCATTTT.

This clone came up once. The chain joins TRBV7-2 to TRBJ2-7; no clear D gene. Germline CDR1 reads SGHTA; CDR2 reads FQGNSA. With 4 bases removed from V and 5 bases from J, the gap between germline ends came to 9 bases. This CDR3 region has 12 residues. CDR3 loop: CASSYPLNEQYF. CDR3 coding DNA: TGTGCCAGCAGCTACCCTCTCAACGAGCAGTACTTC.

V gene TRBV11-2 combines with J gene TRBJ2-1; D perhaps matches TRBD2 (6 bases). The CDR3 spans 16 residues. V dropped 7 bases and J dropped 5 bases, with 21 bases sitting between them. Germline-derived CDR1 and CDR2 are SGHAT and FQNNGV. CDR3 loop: CASTSRWGLRDNEQFF. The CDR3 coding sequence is TGTGCCAGCACTTCTCGGTGGGGACTCCGAGACAATGAGCAGTTCTTC.

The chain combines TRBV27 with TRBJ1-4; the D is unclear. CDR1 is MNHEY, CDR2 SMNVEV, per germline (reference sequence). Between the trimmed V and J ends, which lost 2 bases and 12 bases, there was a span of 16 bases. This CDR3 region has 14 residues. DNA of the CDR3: TGTGCCAGCAGTTTAGAGCGTCCAGGTGGGGAACTGTTTTTT. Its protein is CASSLERPGGELFF.

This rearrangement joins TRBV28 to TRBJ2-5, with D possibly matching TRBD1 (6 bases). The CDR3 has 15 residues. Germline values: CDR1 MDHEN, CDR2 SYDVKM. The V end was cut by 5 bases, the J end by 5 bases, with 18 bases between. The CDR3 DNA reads TGTGCCAGCAGTACCGATGTGGGGGCGCAGGAGACCCAGTACTTC. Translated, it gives CASSTDVGAQETQYF.

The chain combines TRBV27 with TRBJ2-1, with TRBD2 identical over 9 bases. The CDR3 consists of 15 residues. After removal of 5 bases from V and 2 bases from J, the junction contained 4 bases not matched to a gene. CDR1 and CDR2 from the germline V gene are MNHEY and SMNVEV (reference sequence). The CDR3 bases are TGTGCCAGCAGTCCAAGCGGGAGGCCCTACAATGAGCAGTTCTTC. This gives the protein CASSPSGRPYNEQFF.

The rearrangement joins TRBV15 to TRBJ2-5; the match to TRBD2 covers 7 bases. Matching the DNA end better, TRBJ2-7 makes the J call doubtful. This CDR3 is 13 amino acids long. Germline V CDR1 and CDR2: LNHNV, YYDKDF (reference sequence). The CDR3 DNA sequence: TGTGCCACCAGGGGGGGGGACTCCTACGAGCAGTACTTC. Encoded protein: CATRGGDSYEQYF.

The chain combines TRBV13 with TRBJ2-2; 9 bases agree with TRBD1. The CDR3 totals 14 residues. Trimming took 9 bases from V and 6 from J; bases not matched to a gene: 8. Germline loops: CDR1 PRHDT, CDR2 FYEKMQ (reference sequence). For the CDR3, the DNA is TGTGCCAGTCAACAGGGGGCTGTCGCCGGGGAGCTGTTTTTT. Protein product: CASQQGAVAGELFF. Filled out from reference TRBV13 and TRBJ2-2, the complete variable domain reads AAGVIQSPRHLIKEKRETATLKCYPIPRHDTVYWYQQGPGQDPQFLISFYEKMQSDKGSIPDRFSAQQFSDYHSELNMSSLELGDSALYFCASQQGAVAGELFFGEGSRLTVL.

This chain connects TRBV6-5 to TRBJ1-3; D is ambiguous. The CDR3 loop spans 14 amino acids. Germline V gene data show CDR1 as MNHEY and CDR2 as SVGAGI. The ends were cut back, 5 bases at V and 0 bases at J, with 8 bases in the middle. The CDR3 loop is CASSPKPSGNTIYF. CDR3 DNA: TGTGCCAGCAGTCCTAAACCCTCTGGAAACACCATATATTTT.

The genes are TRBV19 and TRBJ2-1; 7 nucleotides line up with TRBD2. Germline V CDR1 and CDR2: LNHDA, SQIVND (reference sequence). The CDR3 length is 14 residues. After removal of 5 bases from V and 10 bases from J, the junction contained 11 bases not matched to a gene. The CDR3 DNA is TGTGCCAGTAGTTCCCGGGGGGTATATCAGGAGCAGTTCTTC. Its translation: CASSSRGVYQEQFF.

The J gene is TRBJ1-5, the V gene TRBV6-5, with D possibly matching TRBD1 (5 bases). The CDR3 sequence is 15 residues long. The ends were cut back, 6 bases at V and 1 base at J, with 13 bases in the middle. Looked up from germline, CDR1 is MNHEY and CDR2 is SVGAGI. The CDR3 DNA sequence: TGTGCCAGCAGCCACCCCCGGGACAGCAATCAGCCCCAGCATTTT. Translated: CASSHPRDSNQPQHF.